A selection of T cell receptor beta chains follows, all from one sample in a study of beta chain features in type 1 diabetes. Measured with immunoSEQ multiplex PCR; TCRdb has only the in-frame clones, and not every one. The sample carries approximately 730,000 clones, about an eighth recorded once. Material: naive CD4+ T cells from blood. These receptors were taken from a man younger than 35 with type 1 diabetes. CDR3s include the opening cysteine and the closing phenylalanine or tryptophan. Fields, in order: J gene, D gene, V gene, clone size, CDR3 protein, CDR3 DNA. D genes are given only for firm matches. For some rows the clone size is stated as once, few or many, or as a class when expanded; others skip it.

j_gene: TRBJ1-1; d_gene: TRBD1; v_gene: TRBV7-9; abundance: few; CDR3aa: CASSFEDRQNTEAFF; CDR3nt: TGTGCCAGCAGCTTTGAGGACAGGCAGAACACTGAAGCTTTCTTT
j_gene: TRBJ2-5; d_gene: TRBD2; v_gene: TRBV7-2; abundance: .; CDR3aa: CASSLDGGGVQETQYF; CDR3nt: TGTGCCAGCAGCTTAGACGGCGGGGGGGTCCAAGAGACCCAGTACTTC
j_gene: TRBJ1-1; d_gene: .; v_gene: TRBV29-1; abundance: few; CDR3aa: CSVEDLLTGPTEAFF; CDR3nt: TGCAGCGTTGAAGACCTCTTGACAGGACCCACTGAAGCTTTCTTT
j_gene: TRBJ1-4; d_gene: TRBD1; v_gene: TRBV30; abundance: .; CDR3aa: CASSDRANEKLFF; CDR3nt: TGTGCCTCCTCAGACAGGGCTAATGAAAAACTGTTTTTT
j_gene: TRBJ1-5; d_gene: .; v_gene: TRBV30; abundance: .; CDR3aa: CAWSVPGLSNQPQHF; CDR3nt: TGTGCCTGGAGTGTCCCCGGACTTAGCAATCAGCCCCAGCATTTT
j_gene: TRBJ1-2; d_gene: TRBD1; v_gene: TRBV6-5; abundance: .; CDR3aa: CASSYEGQGYTF; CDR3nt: TGTGCCAGCAGTTACGAGGGACAGGGCTACACCTTC
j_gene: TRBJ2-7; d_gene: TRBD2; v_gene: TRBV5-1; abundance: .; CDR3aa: CASSFSSGGTYEQYF; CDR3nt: TGCGCCAGCAGCTTTTCTAGCGGGGGAACCTACGAGCAGTACTTC
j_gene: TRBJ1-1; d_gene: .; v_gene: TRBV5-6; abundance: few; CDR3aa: CASSLVIVNTEAFF; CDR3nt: TGTGCCAGCAGCTTGGTCATAGTGAACACTGAAGCTTTCTTT
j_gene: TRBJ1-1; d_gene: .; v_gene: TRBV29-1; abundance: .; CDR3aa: CSVGSAGANTEAFF; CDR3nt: TGCAGCGTTGGATCCGCAGGGGCTAACACTGAAGCTTTCTTT
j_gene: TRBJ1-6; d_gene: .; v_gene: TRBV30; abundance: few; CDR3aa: CAWSPGSPLHF; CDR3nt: TGTGCCTGGAGCCCGGGTTCACCCCTCCACTTT
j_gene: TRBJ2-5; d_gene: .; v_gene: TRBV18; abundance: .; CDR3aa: CASSPSGSETQYF; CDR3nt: TGTGCCAGCTCACCATCAGGGTCGGAGACCCAGTACTTC
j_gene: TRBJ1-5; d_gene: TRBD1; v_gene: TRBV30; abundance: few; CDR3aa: CAWSKEGAQPQHF; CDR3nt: TGTGCCTGGAGCAAAGAGGGGGCGCAGCCCCAGCATTTT
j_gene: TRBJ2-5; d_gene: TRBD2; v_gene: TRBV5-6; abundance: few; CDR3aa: CASSSGLARETQYF; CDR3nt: TGTGCCAGCAGCTCTGGACTAGCGAGAGAGACCCAGTACTTC
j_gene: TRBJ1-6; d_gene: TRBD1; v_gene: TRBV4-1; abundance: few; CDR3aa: CASSQQTGESGSPLHF; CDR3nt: TGCGCCAGCAGCCAGCAGACAGGGGAGTCGGGTTCACCCCTCCACTTT
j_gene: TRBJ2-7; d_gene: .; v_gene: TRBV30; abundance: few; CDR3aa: CAWGGRHRAYEQYF; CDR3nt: TGTGCCTGGGGGGGGAGGCATCGGGCCTACGAGCAGTACTTC
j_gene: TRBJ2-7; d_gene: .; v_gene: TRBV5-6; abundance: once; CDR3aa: CASSLRGEQYF; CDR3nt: TGTGCCAGCAGCTTGAGGGGAGAGCAGTACTTC
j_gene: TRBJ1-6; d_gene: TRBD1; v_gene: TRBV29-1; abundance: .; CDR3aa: CSVRDRTPNSPLHF; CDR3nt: TGCAGCGTTAGGGACAGGACTCCTAATTCACCCCTCCACTTT
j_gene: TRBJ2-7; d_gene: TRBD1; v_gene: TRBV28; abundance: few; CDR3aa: CASSSTGTGPPSEEQYF; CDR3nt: TGTGCCAGCAGTTCTACCGGGACAGGTCCCCCTAGTGAGGAGCAGTACTTC
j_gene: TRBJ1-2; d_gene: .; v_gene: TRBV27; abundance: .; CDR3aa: CASSFAGPSYGYTF; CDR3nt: TGTGCCAGCAGTTTTGCAGGCCCCTCCTATGGCTACACCTTC
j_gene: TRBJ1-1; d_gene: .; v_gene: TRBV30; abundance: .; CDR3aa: CAWSASRTNTGTEAFF; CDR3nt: TGTGCCTGGAGTGCCTCTCGGACAAATACGGGGACTGAAGCTTTCTTT
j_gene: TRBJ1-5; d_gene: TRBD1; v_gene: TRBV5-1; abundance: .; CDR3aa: CASSLAGQDSQPQHF; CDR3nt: TGCGCCAGCAGCTTGGCAGGACAGGACAGCCAGCCCCAGCATTTT
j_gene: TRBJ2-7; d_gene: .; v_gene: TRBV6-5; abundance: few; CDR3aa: CASSYSTGLFGYEQYF; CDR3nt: TGTGCCAGCAGTTACTCGACAGGTTTGTTCGGCTACGAGCAGTACTTC
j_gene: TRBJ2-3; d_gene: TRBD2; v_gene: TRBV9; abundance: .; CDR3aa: CASSAAGTRSADTQYF; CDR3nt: TGTGCCAGCAGCGCAGCCGGGACTAGAAGTGCGGATACGCAGTATTTT
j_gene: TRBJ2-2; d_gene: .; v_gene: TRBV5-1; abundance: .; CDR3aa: CASRDSTNTGELFF; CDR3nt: TGCGCCAGCAGGGACAGTACGAACACCGGGGAGCTGTTTTTT
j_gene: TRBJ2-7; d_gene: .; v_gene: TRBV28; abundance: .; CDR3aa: CASSSNTAPYEQYF; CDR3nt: TGTGCCAGCAGTTCAAACACAGCTCCCTACGAGCAGTACTTC
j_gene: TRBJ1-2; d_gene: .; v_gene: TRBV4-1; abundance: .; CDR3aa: CASSQEEEGPYGYTF; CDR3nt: TGCGCCAGCAGCCAAGAAGAAGAAGGGCCCTATGGCTACACCTTC
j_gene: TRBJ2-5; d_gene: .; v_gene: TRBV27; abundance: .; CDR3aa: CASSGAGLAETQYF; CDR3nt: TGTGCCAGCAGTGGGGCGGGGCTAGCGGAGACCCAGTACTTC
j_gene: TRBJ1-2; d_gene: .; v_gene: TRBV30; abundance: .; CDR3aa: CAWSQRGDYGYTF; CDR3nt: TGTGCCTGGTCCCAACGGGGTGACTATGGCTACACCTTC
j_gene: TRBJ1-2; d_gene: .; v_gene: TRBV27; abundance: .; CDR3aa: CASSLALGLNYGYTF; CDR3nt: TGTGCCAGCAGTTTGGCACTAGGGCTTAACTATGGCTACACCTTC